The 26 T cell receptor beta chains reported below all come from one sample, sequenced in a study of blood T cell repertoires in COVID-19. The data were produced by immunoSEQ multiplex PCR, yet TCRdb's version contains in-frame clones alone and is incomplete. The sample lists 200,000 to 250,000 clones; 85% to 90% were seen once. The sample consisted of peripheral blood. These receptor sequences come from a man younger than 35 with active or convalescent COVID-19.

V gene TRBV24-1 combines with J gene TRBJ2-2; maybe TRBD1 (5 bases). V lost 4 bases to trimming and J lost 3 bases, with 20 bases between them. Per germline, CDR1 KGHDR and CDR2 SFDVKD. The CDR3 loop spans 18 amino acids. For the CDR3, the DNA is TGTGCCACCAGTGACCGGATTATAAGGGGCGTCGACACCGGGGAGCTGTTTTTT. Its protein product is CATSDRIIRGVDTGELFF.

This rearrangement joins TRBV3-1 (or the pseudogene TRBV3-2) to TRBJ2-7, with D unclear. Deletions cut 4 bases from V and 7 bases from J, with 8 bases between. This CDR3 spans 11 amino acids. Germline CDR1 reads LGHDT; CDR2 reads YNNKEL (reference sequence). The CDR3 sequence: CASSRMREQYF. The CDR3 DNA reads as TGTGCCAGCAGCCGAATGAGGGAGCAGTACTTC.

This chain uses TRBV5-5 with TRBJ2-5; D is unclear. The CDR3 is 14 residues long. V lost 0 bases and J 1 base, leaving 7 bases between the germline ends. Germline V gene sequence: CDR1 SGHKS, CDR2 YYEKEE (reference sequence). CDR3 sequence (DNA): TGTGCCAGCAGCTTGGGCGCATTCCAAGAGACCCAGTACTTC. Amino acids: CASSLGAFQETQYF.

The rearrangement uses TRBV28 and TRBJ1-2, with 8 bases fitting TRBD1. Trimming removed 6 bases from V and 4 bases from J; junction bases left unmatched: 7. The CDR3 loop spans 14 amino acids. Germline lookup yields CDR1 MDHEN and CDR2 SYDVKM. CDR3 sequence (DNA): TGTGCCAGCAGGCAGGCCGGGACAGGCTATGGCTACACCTTC. It encodes CASRQAGTGYGYTF.

The sample holds many counts of this clone. The CDR3 nucleotides read TGTGCCAGTAAAACCGGGACAGGGGCAGATACGCAGTATTTT. This codes for CASKTGTGADTQYF. V is TRBV19 and J is TRBJ2-3; 10 bases match TRBD1. From germline, CDR1 is LNHDA and CDR2 SQIVND (reference sequence). The ends lost 7 bases at V and 4 bases at J; junction bases unmatched: 5. This CDR3 has 14 amino acids.

The count of this clone is one. This chain links TRBV14 with TRBJ2-3; D is unresolved. Germline V gene lookup returns CDR1 SGHDN and CDR2 FVKESK. V was clipped by 1 base and J by 5 bases, with 7 bases between them. The CDR3 sequence is 13 residues long. CDR3 nucleotide sequence: TGTGCCAGCAGCCAAGTGGGCCTAGATACGCAGTATTTT. This sequence encodes CASSQVGLDTQYF.

The chain's CDR3 is CASSLSGGNSPLHF. CDR3 bases: TGTGCCAGCAGCTTATCAGGGGGGAATTCACCCCTCCACTTT. The chain is built from TRBV7-6 and TRBJ1-6; 7 bases map to TRBD1. J gave up 7 bases and V 2 bases, and 2 bases lay outside the gene matches. Germline-derived CDR1 and CDR2 are SGHVS and FNYEAQ. The CDR3 covers 14 residues.

V is TRBV28 and J is TRBJ1-3; D is unclear. Germline lookup yields CDR1 MDHEN and CDR2 SYDVKM. This CDR3 contains 16 residues. The V end was cut by 3 bases, the J end by 1 base, with 13 bases between. The chain's CDR3 is CASSFYRGGSGNTIYF. The CDR3 region has the DNA TGTGCCAGCAGTTTCTATCGGGGAGGGTCTGGAAACACCATATATTTT.

The V call is TRBV19, the J call TRBJ2-4; D not certain. Per germline, CDR1 LNHDA and CDR2 SQIVND (reference sequence). V dropped 7 bases and J dropped 15 bases, with 16 bases sitting between them. CDR3 size: 11 residues. CDR3 DNA sequence: TGTGCCAGTACCGACTGGTCCTCCTGGTACTTC. Translated: CASTDWSSWYF.

CDR3: CAWSPGEEQFF. The CDR3, as DNA: TGTGCCTGGAGTCCGGGAGAGGAGCAGTTCTTC. This chain connects TRBV30 to TRBJ2-1, with D perhaps matching TRBD2 (6 bases). The CDR3 is made up of 11 amino acids. V shed 2 bases and J shed 10 bases, with 9 bases lying between them. Germline-derived CDR1 and CDR2 are GTSNPN and SVGIG (reference sequence).

Only one count was recorded for this clone. The rearrangement joins TRBV6-5 to TRBJ1-6; the match to TRBD1 covers 7 bases. Germline V gene lookup returns CDR1 MNHEY and CDR2 SVGAGI. J gave up 10 bases and V 6 bases, and 12 bases lay outside the gene matches. The CDR3 loop spans 15 amino acids. The CDR3 DNA reads as TGTGCCAGCAGCTACAACCGACAGGGCTACTCACCCCTCCACTTT. It encodes CASSYNRQGYSPLHF.

This clone appeared a single time. The rearrangement links TRBV11-2 to TRBJ2-1; D perhaps matches TRBD2 (5 bases). Germline V gene lookup returns CDR1 SGHAT and CDR2 FQNNGV. V lost 5 bases to trimming and J lost 0 bases, with 17 bases between them. The CDR3 runs 17 residues. The CDR3 protein is CASSGGGELSSYNEQFF. CDR3 DNA sequence: TGTGCCAGCAGCGGCGGTGGGGAGTTAAGCTCCTACAATGAGCAGTTCTTC.

The rearrangement uses TRBV5-4 and TRBJ2-7, with TRBD2 matching over 7 bases. Losses at the gene ends were 0 bases for V and 6 bases for J; bases not matched to a gene: 0. The V gene's germline CDR1 is SGHNT and CDR2 YYREEE (reference sequence). This CDR3 has 12 amino acids. The CDR3 sequence: CASSLGGGEQYF. CDR3 sequence (DNA): TGTGCCAGCAGCTTGGGGGGGGGCGAGCAGTACTTC.

This sequence joins TRBV19 and TRBJ1-1; weak D call: TRBD1 (5 bases). V shed 6 bases and J shed 0 bases, with 17 bases lying between them. The CDR3 length is 16 residues. Germline CDR1 LNHDA, CDR2 SQIVND (reference sequence). Here the CDR3 DNA reads TGTGCCAGTAGCAGAAAGACAGACCGCTTGAACACTGAAGCTTTCTTT. Amino acid sequence: CASSRKTDRLNTEAFF.

Ten or more counts support this clone. The chain has TRBV7-2 and TRBJ2-7; D is undetermined. Trimming stripped 5 bases from V and 6 bases from J, with 8 bases between. CDR1 is SGHTA and CDR2 is FQGNSA in the germline V gene. The CDR3 length is 11 residues. CDR3 sequence (DNA): TGTGCCAGCAGCCAAACTACCGAGCAGTACTTC. It codes for CASSQTTEQYF.

This clone has more than one count but fewer than ten. This chain links TRBV11-1 with TRBJ2-1, with 13 bases aligning to TRBD2. Germline loops: CDR1 SGHAT, CDR2 FQDESV (reference sequence). The CDR3 spans 16 residues. The V segment lost 4 bases and the J segment 7 bases; nucleotides outside the gene matches: 7. The CDR3 here is CASSSTGTSGINEQFF. The DNA for the CDR3 is TGTGCCAGCAGCTCAACCGGGACTAGCGGGATTAATGAGCAGTTCTTC.

The rearrangement joins TRBV5-6 to TRBJ1-2, with D maybe TRBD1 (6 bases). In germline, CDR1 is SGHDT, CDR2 YYEEEE. The V and J ends lost 1 base and 1 base respectively, with 11 bases between them. The CDR3 covers 15 residues. The CDR3 region is CASSLIGRGNYGYTF. CDR3 nucleotides: TGTGCCAGCAGCTTGATAGGCAGGGGTAACTATGGCTACACCTTC. The whole variable domain, remainder taken from reference TRBV5-6 and TRBJ1-2, is DAGVTQSPTHLIKTRGQQVTLRCSPKSGHDTVSWYQQALGQGPQFIFQYYEEEERQRGNFPDRFSGHQFPNYSSELNVNALLLGDSALYLCASSLIGRGNYGYTFGSGTRLTVV.

This chain joins TRBV7-2 and TRBJ1-4, with 10 bases identical to TRBD1. The germline CDR1 and CDR2 sequences are SGHTA and FQGNSA. Trimming at V came to 5 bases and at J to 5 bases, leaving 2 bases not matched to a gene. This CDR3 is built from 14 residues. This CDR3 reads CASSLGQGNEKLFF. The CDR3 coding sequence is TGTGCCAGCAGCCTGGGACAGGGGAATGAAAAACTGTTTTTT.

The chain links TRBV6-6 to TRBJ2-2; 7 positions agree with TRBD1. Germline V gene data show CDR1 as MNHNY and CDR2 as SVGAGI (reference sequence). This CDR3 is built from 16 residues. The V segment lost 8 bases and the J segment 0 bases; nucleotides outside the gene matches: 9. The CDR3 here is CASSSGQLANTGELFF. The CDR3 DNA reads TGTGCCAGCTCGTCGGGACAGCTCGCGAACACCGGGGAGCTGTTTTTT.

The chain employs TRBV2 and TRBJ2-2; maybe TRBD2 (5 bases). The CDR3 covers 14 residues. From germline, CDR1 is SNHLY and CDR2 FYNNEI. Trimming removed 4 bases at V and 6 bases at J, with 12 bases between. This CDR3 is CASSGTIAPGELFF. CDR3 in DNA: TGTGCCAGCAGTGGTACTATAGCGCCCGGGGAGCTGTTTTTT. The whole variable domain, filled in from reference TRBV2 and TRBJ2-2, reads EPEVTQTPSHQVTQMGQEVILRCVPISNHLYFYWYRQILGQKVEFLVSFYNNEISEKSEIFDDQFSVERPDGSNFTLKIRSTKLEDSAMYFCASSGTIAPGELFFGEGSRLTVL.

This chain uses TRBV4-1 with TRBJ1-2; tentatively, D is TRBD1 (6 bases). Germline-derived CDR1 and CDR2 are MGHRA and YSYEKL. The CDR3 is made up of 18 amino acids. V dropped 1 base and J dropped 7 bases, with 25 bases sitting between them. DNA for the CDR3: TGCGCCAGCAGCCAAGGTCCTGTGGTTGCGGGGGGCATGGGTGGCTACACCTTC. It yields the protein CASSQGPVVAGGMGGYTF.

This clone has only one observation. The rearrangement joins TRBV5-4 to TRBJ2-7; 9 nucleotides line up with TRBD1. The CDR3 extends over 15 amino acids. The V gene's germline CDR1 is SGHNT and CDR2 YYREEE (reference sequence). V gave up 4 bases and J gave up 0 bases; unmatched junction bases: 5. CDR3 region: CASSARDRASYEQYF. The CDR3 nucleotides read TGTGCCAGCAGCGCCAGGGACAGGGCCTCCTACGAGCAGTACTTC. Drawing the rest from reference TRBV5-4 and TRBJ2-7, the complete variable domain is ETGVTQSPTHLIKTRGQQVTLRCSSQSGHNTVSWYQQALGQGPQFIFQYYREEENGRGNFPPRFSGLQFPNYSSELNVNALELDDSALYLCASSARDRASYEQYFGPGTRLTVT.

This clone was detected only once. The chain has TRBV5-1 and TRBJ2-3; 9 bases match TRBD1. The CDR3 has 16 amino acids. CDR1 SGHRS and CDR2 YFSETQ come from the germline V gene. J gave up 5 bases and V 3 bases, and 10 bases lay outside the gene matches. The CDR3 is CASSSPKDRGKDTQYF. CDR3 in DNA: TGCGCCAGCAGCTCACCCAAGGACAGGGGAAAAGATACGCAGTATTTT. The variable domain in full, completed from reference TRBV5-1 and TRBJ2-3, reads KAGVTQTPRYLIKTRGQQVTLSCSPISGHRSVSWYQQTPGQGLQFLFEYFSETQRNKGNFPGRFSGRQFSNSRSEMNVSTLELGDSALYLCASSSPKDRGKDTQYFGPGTRLTVL.

As regards this clone: One end of the junction varies from germline; a read error may be responsible. The gene calls are TRBV6-5 and TRBJ1-2; the D is unclear. The CDR3 is 14 amino acids. CDR1 MNHEY and CDR2 SVGAGI come from the germline V gene. The CDR3 spells CASSDSGSSLGYTF. The CDR3 DNA reads TGTGCCAGCAGTGACTCGGGCAGCTCCTTAGGCTACACCTTC.

The chain has TRBV6-5 and TRBJ2-2, with a weak D call TRBD2 (6 bases). This CDR3 comprises 15 residues. CDR1 and CDR2 (germline): MNHEY, SVGAGI. Trimming pared 6 bases from V and 1 base from J, leaving 12 bases between. DNA of the CDR3: TGTGCCAGCAGCCCATGGGGGGAGAACACCGGGGAGCTGTTTTTT. Amino acid sequence: CASSPWGENTGELFF.

This sequence joins TRBV7-6 and TRBJ2-3, with D possibly being TRBD2 (6 bases). CDR3 length equals 16 residues. Trimming took off 1 base at V and 7 bases at J, with 18 bases between the two ends. Germline-derived CDR1 and CDR2 are SGHVS and FNYEAQ. The DNA of the CDR3 is TGTGCCAGCAGCTTAGTGGCGGGACCCGGCCGAAATACGCAGTATTTT. This gives the protein CASSLVAGPGRNTQYF. The variable domain in full, with the rest retrieved from reference TRBV7-6 and TRBJ2-3, is GAGVSQSPRYKVTKRGQDVALRCDPISGHVSLYWYRQALGQGPEFLTYFNYEAQQDKSGLPNDRFSAERPEGSISTLTIQRTEQRDSAMYRCASSLVAGPGRNTQYFGPGTRLTVL.